The following is a T cell receptor beta chain sequence with its context. This sample stems from a study of beta chain features in type 1 diabetes. All of the isolated RNA was reverse transcribed, so expressed TCRB transcripts were sequenced. An average of roughly 4 million reads was obtained for naive, central memory and regulatory T cell samples. TCRdb's copy holds only in-frame clones and misses some; the assay was immunoSEQ multiplex PCR. The top ten clones hold roughly 0.036% of a sample with hundreds of thousands of clones, roughly 14% of them seen once. Trimming pared 5 bases from V and 11 bases from J, leaving 19 bases between. This CDR3 contains 14 residues. Germline V gene data show CDR1 as SGHTA and CDR2 as FQGNSA.

The chain has TRBV7-2 and TRBJ2-4; the D gene is possibly TRBD2 (5 bases). The receptor was isolated from a man under 40 in good health. Sequenced material: naive CD4+ T cells from blood. CDR3 residues: CASSEAGRNSVQYF. DNA for the CDR3: TGTGCCAGCAGCGAGGCGGGTAGGAATTCGGTTCAGTACTTC.